The 13 T cell receptor beta chains presented below share a single source sample, sequenced in a study of CD8 T cells in ankylosing spondylitis. Study-level points and caveats: Ankylosing spondylitis blood appeared to be characterized by a TCR beta motif of 8 or 9 highly homologous variants.

TCRdb reanalysed the 5' RACE reads using MiXCR and keeps one entry per CDR3 protein. Among hundreds of thousands of distinct CDR3 sequences listed, approximately 17% were seen once. What these receptors recognize is not known. The source material was blood, either unsorted or a sorted T cell fraction (not recorded which). The receptors derive from a male donor with ankylosing spondylitis.

In this sample, this clonotype turned up a few times. The chain uses TRBV4-1 and TRBJ2-5; D is ambiguous. V dropped 4 bases and J dropped 5 bases, with 14 bases sitting between them. The CDR3 has 14 residues. Germline-derived CDR1 and CDR2 are MGHRA and YSYEKL. The CDR3 DNA reads TGCGCCAGCAGCCTACTCCTTGGGCGGGAGACCCAGTACTTC. It specifies CASSLLLGRETQYF.

The rearrangement joins TRBV20-1 to TRBJ2-5; 9 bases line up with TRBD2. This CDR3 comprises 14 residues. V shed 3 bases and J 4 bases; nucleotides not matched to a gene: 6. Germline V gives CDR1 DFQATT, CDR2 SNEGSKA (reference sequence). The CDR3 DNA reads TGCAGTGCTAGGGCGACTAGCGGTTTAGAGACCCAGTACTTC. This codes for CSARATSGLETQYF.

There are a few counts of this clonotype. V usage is TRBV6-5 and J usage is TRBJ2-3; 7 bases match TRBD2. The CDR3 spans 14 residues. V shed 4 bases, J shed 2 bases, and the junction held 3 bases outside the gene matches. Germline V gives CDR1 MNHEY, CDR2 SVGAGI. The CDR3 protein is CASSLGTITDTQYF. For the CDR3, the DNA is TGTGCCAGCAGTTTGGGGACTATCACAGATACGCAGTATTTT.

Ten or more counts support this clonotype. V usage is TRBV20-1 and J usage is TRBJ2-1, with 9 positions matching TRBD2. From germline, CDR1 is DFQATT and CDR2 SNEGSKA (reference sequence). The CDR3 is 15 residues long. With 6 bases clipped from V and 7 bases from J, the junction kept 13 bases outside the gene matches. The CDR3 nucleotides are TGCAGTGCACAGACTCCCGGACTAGCGAGGAATGAGCAGTTCTTC. Protein: CSAQTPGLARNEQFF.

CDR3 sequence reads: CASSPEVAGTGRPLHF. The DNA of the CDR3 is TGCGCCAGCAGCCCGGAGGTTGCCGGGACAGGCCGACCCCTCCACTTT. The gene calls are TRBV5-1 and TRBJ1-6; 8 bases align to TRBD1. The ends lost 4 bases at V and 12 bases at J; junction bases unmatched: 15. CDR1 and CDR2 (germline): SGHRS, YFSETQ. This CDR3 spans 16 amino acids.

This clonotype was picked up a small number of times. The chain recombines TRBV28 with TRBJ1-1; no definite D call. The V gene's germline CDR1 is MDHEN and CDR2 SYDVKM. Trimming pared 5 bases from V and 4 bases from J, leaving 5 bases between. The CDR3 extends over 11 amino acids. Here the CDR3 DNA reads TGTGCCAGCAGTGGGGTCACTGAAGCTTTCTTT. This gives the protein CASSGVTEAFF.

The rearrangement uses TRBV4-1 and TRBJ2-7; the match to TRBD1 covers 8 bases. Looked up from germline, CDR1 is MGHRA and CDR2 is YSYEKL. With 5 bases clipped from V and 0 bases from J, the junction kept 15 bases outside the gene matches. The length of the CDR3 is 18 residues. CDR3 nucleotide sequence: TGCGCCAGCAGCACCCTCATTTGGGACAGGTCGAGCTCCTACGAGCAGTACTTC. It yields the protein CASSTLIWDRSSSYEQYF.

This clonotype was detected only a few times. V gene TRBV4-1 combines with J gene TRBJ2-5; 15 bases align to TRBD2. V trimming: 1 base; J trimming: 7 bases; junction bases outside the gene matches: 4. Germline CDR1 and CDR2: MGHRA and YSYEKL. This CDR3 comprises 16 residues. The CDR3 DNA sequence: TGCGCCAGCAGCCAAGTGGGACTAGCGGGAGGAGGGACCCAGTACTTC. The encoded protein is CASSQVGLAGGGTQYF.

The rearrangement joins TRBV29-1 to TRBJ2-3; D call uncertain. V shed 4 bases and J shed 4 bases, with 9 bases lying between them. The CDR3 sequence is 12 residues long. CDR1 and CDR2 (germline): SQVTM, ANQGSEA. The CDR3 protein is CSVGPPADTQYF. CDR3 nucleotides: TGCAGCGTTGGCCCCCCAGCAGATACGCAGTATTTT.

This sequence joins TRBV5-1 and TRBJ1-1; TRBD1 matches at 8 bases. The CDR3 runs 15 residues. The germline CDR1 and CDR2 sequences are SGHRS and YFSETQ. The junction had 6 bases not matched to a gene; V was cut back by 2 bases and J by 3 bases. For the CDR3, the DNA is TGCGCCAGCAGCTTAGGGGACAGGCGCTACACTGAAGCTTTCTTT. This gives the protein CASSLGDRRYTEAFF.

This chain connects TRBV10-3 to TRBJ2-3; D not resolved. Germline CDR1 ENHRY, CDR2 SYGVKD. This CDR3 has 13 residues. V lost 8 bases, J lost 2 bases, and 11 bases lay in between. The CDR3: CAIHQALTDTQYF. CDR3 in DNA: TGTGCCATCCACCAGGCCCTCACAGATACGCAGTATTTT.

Details on this clonotype: Given a much more abundant clone one base away, this may be a read error. V gene TRBV10-3 combines with J gene TRBJ2-3; no clear D gene. The V gene lost 3 bases and the J gene lost 2 bases, with 3 bases spanning the gap. The CDR3 has 12 residues. The germline gives CDR1 ENHRY, CDR2 SYGVKD. CDR3 in amino acids: CAISDDTDTQYF. The DNA of the CDR3 is TGTGCCATCAGTGACGACACAGATACGCAGTATTTT.

This clonotype occurred a few times. The chain uses TRBV24-1 and TRBJ1-5; D unclear. V lost 3 bases to trimming and J lost 9 bases, with 8 bases between them. This CDR3 is built from 12 residues. Germline-derived CDR1 and CDR2 are KGHDR and SFDVKD. The DNA for the CDR3 is TGTGCCACCAGTGATCCCCACGGGCCCCAGCATTTT. This translates into CATSDPHGPQHF.